This T cell receptor (beta chain) was identified in a study of blood T cell repertoires in COVID-19. Study as a whole: T cells, B-cell-depleted T cells, or PBMCs provided the cDNA or gDNA that served as material.

In the study's own analysis: Cell counts per sample came from amplifying reference gene primers. Sequencing used immunoSEQ multiplex PCR; TCRdb keeps in-frame clones, though not all of them. Clone size and the V and J calls come from that table; the DNA yielded D and trimming. The sample consists of about 220,000 clones, around 86% of them appearing once. Trimming took 3 bases from V and 0 from J; bases not matched to a gene: 9. Germline CDR1 and CDR2: SGDLS and YYNGEE. The CDR3 consists of 18 residues. This clone turned up a few times. The chain links TRBV9 to TRBJ1-3, with 10 bases that match TRBD1. The source is an older woman with COVID-19, enrolled during active disease. The sequenced sample consisted of peripheral blood. DNA for the CDR3: TGTGCCAGCAGCGAGACGGGACAGGGGACCCCCTCTGGAAACACCATATATTTT. Translated: CASSETGQGTPSGNTIYF. Variable domain in full (rest from reference TRBV9 and TRBJ1-3): DSGVTQTPKHLITATGQRVTLRCSPRSGDLSVYWYQQSLDQGLQFLIQYYNGEERAKGNILERFSAQQFPDLHSELNLSSLELGDSALYFCASSETGQGTPSGNTIYFGEGSWLTVV.